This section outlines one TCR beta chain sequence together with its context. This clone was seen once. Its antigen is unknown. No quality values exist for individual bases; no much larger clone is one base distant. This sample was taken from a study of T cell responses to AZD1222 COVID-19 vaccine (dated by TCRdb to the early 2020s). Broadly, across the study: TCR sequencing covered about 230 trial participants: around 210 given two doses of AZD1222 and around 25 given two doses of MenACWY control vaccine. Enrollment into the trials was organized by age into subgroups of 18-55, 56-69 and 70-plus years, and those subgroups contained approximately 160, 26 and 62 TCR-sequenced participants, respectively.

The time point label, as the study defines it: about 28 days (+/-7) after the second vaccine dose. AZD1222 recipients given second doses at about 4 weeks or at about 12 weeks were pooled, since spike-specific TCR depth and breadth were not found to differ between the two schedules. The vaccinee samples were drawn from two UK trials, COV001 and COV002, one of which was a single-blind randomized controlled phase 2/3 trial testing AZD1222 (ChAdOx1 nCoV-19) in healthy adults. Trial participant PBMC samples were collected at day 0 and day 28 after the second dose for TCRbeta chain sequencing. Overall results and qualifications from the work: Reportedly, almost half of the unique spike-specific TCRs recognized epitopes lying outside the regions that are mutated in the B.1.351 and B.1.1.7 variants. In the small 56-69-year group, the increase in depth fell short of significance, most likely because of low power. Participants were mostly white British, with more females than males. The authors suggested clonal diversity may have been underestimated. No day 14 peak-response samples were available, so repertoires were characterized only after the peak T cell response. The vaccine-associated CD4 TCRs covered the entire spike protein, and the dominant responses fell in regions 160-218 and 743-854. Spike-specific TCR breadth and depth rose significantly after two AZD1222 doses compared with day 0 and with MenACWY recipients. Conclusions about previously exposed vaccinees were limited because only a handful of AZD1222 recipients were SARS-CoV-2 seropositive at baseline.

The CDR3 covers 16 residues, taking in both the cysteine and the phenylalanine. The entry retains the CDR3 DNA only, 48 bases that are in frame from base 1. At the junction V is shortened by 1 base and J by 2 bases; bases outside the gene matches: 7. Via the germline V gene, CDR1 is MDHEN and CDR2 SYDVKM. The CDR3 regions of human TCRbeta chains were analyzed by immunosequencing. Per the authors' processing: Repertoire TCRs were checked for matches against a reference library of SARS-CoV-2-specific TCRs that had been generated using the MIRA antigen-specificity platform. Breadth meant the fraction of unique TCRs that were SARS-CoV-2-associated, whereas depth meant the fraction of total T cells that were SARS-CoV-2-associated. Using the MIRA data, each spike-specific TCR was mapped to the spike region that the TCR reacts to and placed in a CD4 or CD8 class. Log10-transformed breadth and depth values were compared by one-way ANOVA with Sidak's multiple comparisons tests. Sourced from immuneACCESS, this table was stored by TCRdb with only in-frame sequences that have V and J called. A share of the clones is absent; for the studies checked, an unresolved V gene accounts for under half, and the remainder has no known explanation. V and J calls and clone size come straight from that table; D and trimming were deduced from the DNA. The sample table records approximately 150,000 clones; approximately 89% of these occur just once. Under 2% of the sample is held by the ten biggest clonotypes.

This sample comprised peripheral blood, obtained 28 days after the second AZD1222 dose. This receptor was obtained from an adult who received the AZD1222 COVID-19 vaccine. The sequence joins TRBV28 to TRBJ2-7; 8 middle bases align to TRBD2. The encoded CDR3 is CASSLSLADLTYEQYF. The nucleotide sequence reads TGTGCCAGCAGTTTATCACTAGCGGACCTTACCTACGAGCAGTACTTC.